This T cell receptor (beta chain) derives from a study of blood T cell repertoires in COVID-19 (TCRdb year 2020). General notes on the study: Collaborator samples came from the United States, Italy and Spain and covered acute and convalescent phases of COVID-19. Subjects who had been exposed to COVID-19, were actively infected with it, or had recovered from it provided the deeply sampled blood TCRbeta repertoires that made up the dataset. The prospective study material was composed of cDNA or gDNA derived from T cells, B-cell-depleted T cells, or PBMCs. A de-identified subject ID, COVID-19 status, age in years and sex were almost always included in the sample metadata. Where HLA class I and class II types were available, the types were taken from metadata supplied by the sample provider, not from assay-based typing. The samples were drawn from the first 160 participants of the ongoing ImmuneRACE study and from some 1,300 subjects provided by 6 global collaborators. The repertoires were released in a freely available public database meant as a resource for research on the immune response to SARS-CoV-2.

Here is what the overall study found, with its caveats: The amount of clinical and demographic metadata varied by source and participant and was provided uncurated.

Participants in the prospective study were aged about 18 to 89 years, lived in 20 to 30 United States geographic areas, and enrolled through a virtual design. In the prospective study, cohorts were assigned on the basis of participant-reported clinical history obtained from a screening survey and a study questionnaire. For ImmuneRACE Cohort 3, a participant was defined as recovered based on two consecutive negative NP/OP PCR tests, clearance by a healthcare professional, or resolution of symptoms. In the prospective study, mobile phlebotomists collected whole blood, serum and a nasopharyngeal or oropharyngeal swab from each participant. Additional blood draws and questionnaires over an approximately 2-month period could optionally be provided by prospective study participants. Before DNA extraction, blood samples from the prospective study were shipped at room temperature or frozen. The immunoSEQ Assay, a bias-controlled multiplex PCR, was used to amplify TCRbeta CDR3 regions from genomic DNA. The study's own analysis went as follows. The number of nucleated cells in each sample was estimated by amplification of reference gene primers within the assay. To quantify the absolute abundance of each unique TCRbeta CDR3 rearrangement, sequence reads were collapsed and filtered. For each sample, productive Simpson clonality was calculated by taking the square root of Simpson's diversity index across productive rearrangements. TCRdb mirrors the immuneACCESS table, restricted to in-frame sequences. Some clones are absent from its copies; in checked studies, under half trace to an unresolved V gene, and the reason for the others is unknown. V, J and clone size derive from that table, while D and trimming were established from the DNA sequence. In all, the sample holds approximately 260,000 clones, and about 86% of those were seen once. The ten most abundant clones make up roughly 3.1% of the sample.

A word on this clone: Its antigen is still unknown. Base qualities were left out, and no much larger clone turns up one base away.

The TCR sequence derives from a man in his fifties who had recovered from COVID-19. Sequencing used PBMCs or T cells enriched from blood (not recorded which).

The CDR3 is CATSRDLSGGTEQYF. In nucleotide form, the sequence is TGTGCCACCAGCAGAGATCTAAGCGGGGGGACGGAGCAGTACTTC. The chain employs TRBV15 and TRBJ2-7, with 9 junctional bases fitting TRBD2. From cysteine to phenylalanine, the CDR3 is 15 amino acids long. Just the 45-base CDR3 DNA is kept, in frame starting at base 1. Looking up the germline V gene (reference sequence) yields CDR1 LNHNV and CDR2 YYDKDF. Trimming accounts for 0 bases at V and 7 bases at J, while the number of junction bases matched to no gene is 7.